The source of this T cell receptor (beta chain) is a study of brain T cells in children with intractable seizures. As for this clone: Its antigen is not identified.

Study-level findings and limits: Viral specificity was inferred only from CDR3 similarity; HCMV serostatus was unknown. Absence of clones before surgery may stem from lower sequencing depth.

Germline assignment: CDR1 SGHVS and CDR2 FQNEAQ. The CDR3 totals 11 residues. The V gene lost 4 bases and the J gene lost 2 bases, with 1 base spanning the gap. Only cases whose brain tissue showed the highest T cell transcript signatures were sequenced. At least one anti-epileptic drug was given before surgery. Repertoires were generated with immunoSEQ multiplex PCR, while TCRdb's copy carries only in-frame clones and drops some. Of fewer than 150,000 clones listed, around 94% are singletons. The receptor's source is a boy under two years old with hemimegalencephaly and intractable seizures. The starting material was peripheral blood, obtained at surgery. V usage is TRBV7-8 and J usage is TRBJ2-3; D remains unclear. CDR3 in amino acids: CASSSTDTQYF. In DNA, the CDR3 is TGTGCCAGCAGCTCCACAGATACGCAGTATTTT.